The 9 T cell receptor beta chains below all came from one sample that was sequenced in a study of T cells after yellow fever vaccination. Using its own MiXCR run on the 5' RACE reads, TCRdb lists one record per CDR3 protein. The data hold some 120,000 distinct CDR3 sequences, with over 8% observed a single time. Material: CD8+ T cells sorted from PBMCs, obtained on the day of the yellow fever booster vaccination. These TCRs come from a man between 18 and 29 years old who received the YFV17D yellow fever vaccine.

This clonotype was observed a handful of times. The V and J genes are TRBV7-6 and TRBJ2-3, with TRBD1 as a possible D gene (5 bases). V lost 1 base, J lost 5 bases, and 13 bases lay in between. This CDR3 is 15 amino acids long. CDR1 is SGHVS and CDR2 is FNYEAQ in the germline V gene. The CDR3 region is CASSLDWGAGDTQYF. The CDR3 region has the DNA TGTGCCAGCAGCTTAGACTGGGGCGCCGGAGATACGCAGTATTTT.

This clonotype was seen only a few times. This chain links TRBV4-3 with TRBJ1-4, with D possibly matching TRBD1 (5 bases). Trimming removed 1 base at V and 13 bases at J, with 16 bases between. There are 14 residues in the CDR3. CDR1 is LGHNA, CDR2 YSLEER, per germline. This CDR3 reads CASSQGVLGPILFF. In nucleotides, the CDR3 is TGCGCCAGCAGCCAAGGGGTCCTGGGACCGATACTGTTTTTT.

This rearrangement joins TRBV11-2 to TRBJ2-1, with D maybe TRBD2 (7 bases). Germline CDR1 SGHAT, CDR2 FQNNGV. The CDR3 totals 17 residues. Between the trimmed V and J ends, which lost 2 bases and 7 bases, there was a span of 21 bases. The CDR3 DNA is TGTGCCAGCAGCTTACCCCGGTGGAAGCGGGGACAAAATGAGCAGTTCTTC. This encodes CASSLPRWKRGQNEQFF.

In nucleotides, the CDR3 is TGTGCCAGCAGCCTGGACAGGGGCCTTTCCCCTTATGGCTACACCTTC. Protein: CASSLDRGLSPYGYTF. The rearrangement uses TRBV7-9 and TRBJ1-2; TRBD1 agrees at 9 bases. The germline V gene has CDR1 SEHNR and CDR2 FQNEAQ (reference sequence). The junction had 12 bases not matched to a gene; V was cut back by 5 bases and J by 5 bases. CDR3 length: 16 amino acids.

The chain employs TRBV9 and TRBJ2-3, with D hard to call. The CDR3 covers 13 residues. Deletions cut 4 bases from V and 4 bases from J, with 10 bases between. Germline-derived CDR1 and CDR2 are SGDLS and YYNGEE. The CDR3 loop is CASSPMLADTQYF. Written as DNA, the CDR3 is TGTGCCAGCAGCCCCATGCTGGCAGATACGCAGTATTTT. The full variable domain, with the rest looked up from reference TRBV9 and TRBJ2-3, is DSGVTQTPKHLITATGQRVTLRCSPRSGDLSVYWYQQSLDQGLQFLIQYYNGEERAKGNILERFSAQQFPDLHSELNLSSLELGDSALYFCASSPMLADTQYFGPGTRLTVL.

The chain recombines TRBV5-6 with TRBJ2-7; 9 nucleotides align to TRBD1. V dropped 4 bases and J dropped 2; count of bases not matched to a gene: 4. The CDR3 is made up of 14 amino acids. From germline, CDR1 is SGHDT and CDR2 YYEEEE. This chain's CDR3 is CASSAGQGPYEQYF. As DNA, the CDR3 is TGTGCCAGCAGCGCGGGACAGGGACCCTACGAGCAGTACTTC.

This clonotype was recorded a few times. The chain employs TRBV19 and TRBJ1-5, with D uncertain. Germline CDR1 LNHDA, CDR2 SQIVND (reference sequence). The CDR3 runs 13 residues. V was pared by 3 bases and J by 4 bases, with 7 bases between. The CDR3: CASSILGNQPQHF. The CDR3 DNA follows: TGTGCCAGTAGTATTTTAGGAAATCAGCCCCAGCATTTT.

This clonotype has a handful of counts. The V and J genes are TRBV10-2 and TRBJ2-4; the D gene is possibly TRBD2 (6 bases). The germline gives CDR1 WSHSY, CDR2 SAAADI. V lost 7 bases, J lost 3 bases, and 19 bases lay in between. The CDR3 loop spans 16 amino acids. As DNA, the CDR3 is TGCGCCAGCACTTATTCCCGGGAGCTAGGCAAAAACATTCAGTACTTC. Encoded protein: CASTYSRELGKNIQYF.

This clonotype was observed at least ten times. V and J are TRBV5-6 and TRBJ1-1; D uncertain. Germline loops: CDR1 SGHDT, CDR2 YYEEEE. The CDR3 is made up of 12 amino acids. The ends were cut back, 3 bases at V and 3 bases at J, with 6 bases in the middle. CDR3 loop: CASSSYDTEAFF. The CDR3 DNA sequence: TGTGCCAGCAGCTCATATGACACTGAAGCTTTCTTT.